This note documents a single TCR beta chain sequence. These data originate in a study of control samples from healthy donors and cancer patients. Profiled with immunoSEQ multiplex PCR; TCRdb holds only in-frame clones, not every one. The sample has 170,000 or so clones; 90% to 95% are singletons. Looked up from germline, CDR1 is LNHDA and CDR2 is SQIVND (reference sequence). The V and J ends lost 5 bases and 3 bases respectively, with 20 bases between them. This CDR3 region has 17 residues. Specimen: blood. The sequence was collected from a young man in good health. The rearrangement uses TRBV19 and TRBJ1-5; D unresolved. This chain's CDR3 is CASSAYPGRTDNQPQHF. The CDR3 DNA reads as TGTGCCAGTAGTGCCTACCCGGGGAGGACGGACAATCAGCCCCAGCATTTT.